These 4 T cell receptor beta chains originate from one sample sequenced in a study of T cell repertoires in cytomegalovirus infection. TCRdb reprocessed the reads via MiXCR and lists one record per CDR3 protein. Of 150,000 to 200,000 distinct CDR3 sequences in the sample, around 14% were seen once. The sample was PBMCs. The receptors originated from a human donor in good health (CMV status not recorded). Some clones in this sample may be carry-over from other donors' samples.

The sample holds a few counts of this clonotype. V and J are TRBV4-1 and TRBJ2-5, with D unresolved. With 0 bases removed from V and 5 bases from J, the gap between germline ends came to 13 bases. The CDR3 sequence is 15 residues long. CDR1 is MGHRA, CDR2 YSYEKL, per germline. The CDR3 DNA reads as TGCGCCAGCAGCCAAGATCTAGGGTCGGAGGAGACCCAGTACTTC. It specifies CASSQDLGSEETQYF.

This clonotype was counted a few times. At one end, the junction sequence differs from germline, possibly due to a read error. CDR3 loop: CASSLEKGTEAFF. CDR3 DNA: TGTGCCAGCAGCTTAGAGAAGGGGACTGAAGCTTTCTTT. The V and J genes are TRBV4-1 and TRBJ1-1; D is perhaps TRBD1 (5 bases). The germline gives CDR1 MGHRA, CDR2 YSYEKL. CDR3 length: 13 residues.

This clonotype was seen only a few times. The chain recombines TRBV6-1 with TRBJ1-3; 8 nucleotides line up with TRBD1. V lost 4 bases, J lost 5 bases, and 4 bases stayed unmatched. In germline, CDR1 is MNHNS, CDR2 SASEGT. The CDR3 contains 14 residues. As DNA, the CDR3 is TGTGCCAGCAGTGCAACAGGGGGACGAAACACCATATATTTT. Amino acid sequence: CASSATGGRNTIYF.

This clonotype appeared a few times. The V call is TRBV4-1, the J call TRBJ2-1; tentative D call: TRBD2 (6 bases). This CDR3 comprises 15 residues. CDR1 and CDR2 (germline): MGHRA, YSYEKL. V lost 4 bases and J lost 1, with 11 bases in between. The CDR3 protein is CASSPTRGSYNEQFF. DNA for the CDR3: TGCGCCAGCAGCCCGACTAGAGGTTCCTACAATGAGCAGTTCTTC.